Following are 19 T cell receptor beta chains from one sample sequenced in a study of regulatory T cells in long-lasting Graves disease. Noted time point: newly diagnosed GD, antithyroid drugs for less than 3 months. Generation of the TCR library employed RNA extracted from PBMCs. In building TCR beta libraries, iRepertoire HTBI primers were used together with Arm-PCR of CDR3 regions. TCRdb analysed the multiplex PCR reads with MiXCR anew, one entry per CDR3 protein. The table records 350,000 to 450,000 distinct CDR3 sequences, 15% of them present only once. The same sample was also studied in work on T cells in Graves' hyperthyroidism and ophthalmopathy.

Sequenced material: peripheral blood mononuclear cells (PBMCs), taken at new diagnosis, from a patient treated with antithyroid drugs. These receptors all stem from a woman aged 40 to 55 with Graves disease.

The CDR3: CASSLDLGPGGNTQYF. In nucleotides, the CDR3 is TGTGCCAGCTCACTAGATCTGGGACCCGGCGGGAATACGCAGTATTTT. This chain joins TRBV18 and TRBJ2-3; D perhaps matches TRBD2 (6 bases). Germline V gives CDR1 KGHSH, CDR2 LQKENI. The V and J ends lost 4 bases and 7 bases respectively, with 21 bases between them. The CDR3 runs 16 residues.

About this clonotype itself: An end of the junction does not agree with germline; a read error may underlie this. The chain couples TRBV28 to TRBJ2-1; D remains ambiguous. CDR1 and CDR2 (germline): MDHEN, SYDVKM. This CDR3 contains 14 residues. CDR3 residues: CASSFRLLYNERFF. Here the CDR3 DNA reads TGTGCCAGCAGTTTTCGTCTGTTATACAATGAGCGGTTCTTC.

This clonotype has just a few counts. The chain is built from TRBV10-3 and TRBJ1-1; 9 bases fit TRBD1. The J segment lost 6 bases and the V segment lost 4 bases, leaving 6 bases of the junction unmatched. This CDR3 is 14 amino acids long. The V gene's germline CDR1 is ENHRY and CDR2 SYGVKD. The DNA of the CDR3 is TGTGCCATCAGTGCGGGACAGGGAGAACCTGAAGCTTTCTTT. Its protein product is CAISAGQGEPEAFF.

This clonotype was seen many times. The chain joins TRBV3-1 to TRBJ2-1; 10 bases line up with TRBD1. The CDR3 covers 17 residues. The trim removed 1 base at V and 7 bases at J, leaving 10 bases unmatched. Germline V gene sequence: CDR1 LGHDT, CDR2 YNNKEL (reference sequence). CDR3: CASSQVGQGGPGNEQFF. The CDR3 nucleotides are TGTGCCAGCAGCCAAGTCGGACAGGGGGGGCCTGGGAATGAGCAGTTCTTC.

This clonotype was seen at least ten times. The J gene is TRBJ1-4, the V gene TRBV5-1, with 9 bases aligning to TRBD1. This CDR3 has 14 amino acids. Germline CDR1 reads SGHRS; CDR2 reads YFSETQ. Germline trimming cut 0 bases from V and 7 bases from J; bases unmatched to any gene: 1. The CDR3 here is CASSLEGQGEKLFF. The CDR3 DNA reads TGCGCCAGCAGCTTGGAGGGACAGGGTGAAAAACTGTTTTTT.

This clonotype was recorded at least ten times. The J gene is TRBJ1-2, the V gene TRBV27, with 8 positions matching TRBD1. The junction had 9 bases not matched to a gene; V was cut back by 8 bases and J by 1 base. The CDR3 extends over 15 amino acids. Looked up from germline, CDR1 is MNHEY and CDR2 is SMNVEV (reference sequence). The CDR3 region has the DNA TGTGCCAGCCCAATGTACAGGGGGGATAACTATGGCTACACCTTC. Protein product: CASPMYRGDNYGYTF.

This clonotype has more than one count but fewer than ten. Sequence at one end of the junction differs from germline and may be a read error. The rearrangement links TRBV3-1 to TRBJ2-3; perhaps TRBD2 as D (6 bases). The CDR3 runs to 17 residues. Per germline, CDR1 LGHDT and CDR2 YNNKEL (reference sequence). The chain's CDR3 is CASSRTRLAAFTDAQYF. The CDR3 DNA sequence: TGTGCCAGCAGCCGGACGCGATTAGCGGCGTTCACAGATGCGCAGTATTTT.

As for this clonotype: Just one base apart from a much larger clone, this may be a read error. The chain uses TRBV24-1 and TRBJ2-1, with 7 bases fitting TRBD2. This CDR3 is 15 amino acids long. Germline V gene data show CDR1 as KGHDR and CDR2 as SFDVKD. In nucleotides, the CDR3 is TGTGCCACCAGTGACCCCGGGACCGCGGGGGATAAGCAGCTCTTC. The encoded protein is CATSDPGTAGDKQLF.

There are a few counts of this clonotype. The J gene is TRBJ2-5, the V gene TRBV6-1, with a tentative D call TRBD2 (6 bases). This CDR3 has 14 amino acids. CDR1 and CDR2 from the germline V gene are MNHNS and SASEGT. Trimming took off 6 bases at V and 5 bases at J, with 16 bases between the two ends. In DNA, the CDR3 is TGTGCCAGCAGACGGGGGTTGAGCAGGGAGACCCAGTACTTC. It yields the protein CASRRGLSRETQYF.

This clonotype was recorded many times. J is TRBJ2-5 and V is TRBV28, with D possibly matching TRBD1 (6 bases). Deletions cut 2 bases from V and 5 bases from J, with 18 bases between. Germline V lookup: CDR1 MDHEN, CDR2 SYDVKM. The length of the CDR3 is 16 residues. In nucleotides, the CDR3 is TGTGCCAGCAGTTTAACAGACACAGGGATCTACGAGACCCAGTACTTC. This gives the protein CASSLTDTGIYETQYF.

This clonotype came up a few times. The gene calls are TRBV6-2 or TRBV6-3 and TRBJ1-2; 9 bases agree with TRBD1. CDR1 and CDR2 (germline): MNHEY, SVGEGT. The CDR3 totals 13 residues. V lost 2 bases and J lost 6; bases outside the gene matches: 1. The chain's CDR3 is CASSYRQGDGYTF. The CDR3, as DNA: TGTGCCAGCAGTTACCGACAGGGGGATGGCTACACCTTC.

In this sample, this clonotype turned up many times. The J gene is TRBJ2-7, the V gene TRBV7-9, with TRBD1 identical over 11 bases. V lost 4 bases, J lost 3 bases, and 5 bases stayed unmatched. This CDR3 contains 15 residues. Germline V lookup: CDR1 SEHNR, CDR2 FQNEAQ (reference sequence). The CDR3 loop is CASSYPGTGGYEQYF. The CDR3 region has the DNA TGTGCCAGCAGCTACCCCGGGACAGGGGGCTACGAGCAGTACTTC.

This clonotype appeared many times. The CDR3 bases are TGTGCCATCAGTGATGGCAGGTCCTACGAGCAGTACTTC. As protein: CAISDGRSYEQYF. The J gene is TRBJ2-7, the V gene TRBV10-3; D gene unclear. There are 13 residues in the CDR3. Germline lookup yields CDR1 ENHRY and CDR2 SYGVKD. Trimming shortened V by 3 bases and J by 1 base, and 7 bases separated the two germline ends.

Only a few counts were recorded for this clonotype. CDR3 residues: CASSPFMEPSGANVLTF. In DNA, the CDR3 is TGTGCCAGCAGCCCCTTTATGGAGCCCTCTGGGGCCAACGTCCTGACTTTC. The chain employs TRBV7-8 and TRBJ2-6; D is unresolved. From germline, CDR1 is SGHVS and CDR2 FQNEAQ. The V end was cut by 5 bases, the J end by 0 bases, with 14 bases between. This CDR3 has 17 amino acids.

J is TRBJ2-1 and V is TRBV9; 7 nucleotides line up with TRBD2. The germline V gene encodes CDR1 SGDLS and CDR2 YYNGEE. This CDR3 is built from 16 residues. V lost 4 bases and J lost 8; bases outside the gene matches: 15. The DNA for the CDR3 is TGTGCCAGCAGCAAACTTGCGGGACCTGGGAGGGATGAGCAGTTCTTC. The encoded protein is CASSKLAGPGRDEQFF.

This chain joins TRBV7-4 and TRBJ1-5, with no clear D. Germline CDR1 and CDR2: SGHVT and SQSDAQ. The CDR3 spans 14 residues. V lost 5 bases, J lost 4 bases, and 12 bases lay in between. For the CDR3, the DNA is TGTGCCAGCAGCCTTCGGGCCCTTAATCAGCCCCAGCATTTT. The encoded protein is CASSLRALNQPQHF.

The rearrangement uses TRBV27 and TRBJ2-1, with 12 bases lining up with TRBD2. Unmatched junction bases numbered 9, after V lost 2 bases and J lost 1 base. This CDR3 comprises 19 residues. In germline, CDR1 is MNHEY, CDR2 SMNVEV (reference sequence). In DNA, the CDR3 is TGTGCCAGCAGTTTAAGCCTAGCGGGAGGGACAAGATCCTACAATGAGCAGTTCTTC. It encodes CASSLSLAGGTRSYNEQFF.

Regarding this clonotype: The junction departs from germline at one end; a sequencing error may be responsible. The chain combines TRBV20-1 with TRBJ2-7; D remains ambiguous. The germline CDR1 and CDR2 sequences are DFQATT and SNEGSKA (reference sequence). The CDR3 has 13 amino acids. CDR3: CSARTVPSYKQYF. The CDR3 region has the DNA TGCAGTGCTAGGACGGTCCCCTCCTACAAGCAGTACTTC.

The chain combines TRBV4-1 with TRBJ2-5, with 10 bases fitting TRBD1. Germline-derived CDR1 and CDR2 are MGHRA and YSYEKL. The CDR3 is 14 amino acids. V was pared by 4 bases and J by 9 bases, with 8 bases of the junction left unmatched. CDR3 DNA: TGCGCCAGCAGCCCCTGGACAGGGGGTCTGGCCCAGTACTTC. This encodes CASSPWTGGLAQYF.